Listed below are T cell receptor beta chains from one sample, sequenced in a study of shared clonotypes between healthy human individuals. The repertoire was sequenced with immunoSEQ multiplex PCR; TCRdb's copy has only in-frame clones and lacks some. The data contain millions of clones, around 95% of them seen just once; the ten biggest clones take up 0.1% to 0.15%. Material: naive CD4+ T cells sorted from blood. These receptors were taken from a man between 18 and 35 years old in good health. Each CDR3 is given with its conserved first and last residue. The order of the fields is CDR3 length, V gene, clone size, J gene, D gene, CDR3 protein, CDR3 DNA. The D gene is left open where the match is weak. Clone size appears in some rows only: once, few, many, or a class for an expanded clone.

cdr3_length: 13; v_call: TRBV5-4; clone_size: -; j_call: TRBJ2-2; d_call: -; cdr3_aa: CASSSGPDGELFF; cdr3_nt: TGTGCCAGCAGCTCGGGACCTGACGGGGAGCTGTTTTTT
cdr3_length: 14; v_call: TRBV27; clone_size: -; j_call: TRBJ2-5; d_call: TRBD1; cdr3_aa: CASRGTGGRETQYF; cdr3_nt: TGTGCCAGCAGAGGGACAGGGGGCAGAGAGACCCAGTACTTC
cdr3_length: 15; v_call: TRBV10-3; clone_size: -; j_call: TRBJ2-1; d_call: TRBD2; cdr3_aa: CAISEEVAGYNEQFF; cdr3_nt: TGTGCCATCAGTGAGGAGGTAGCGGGGTACAATGAGCAGTTCTTC
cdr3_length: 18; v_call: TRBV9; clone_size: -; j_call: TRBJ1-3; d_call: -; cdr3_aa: CASSVAEFSTISGNTIYF; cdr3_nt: TGTGCCAGCAGCGTAGCTGAGTTTTCGACGATCTCTGGAAACACCATATATTTT
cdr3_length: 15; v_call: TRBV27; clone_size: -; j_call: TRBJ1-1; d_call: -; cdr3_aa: CASSPLPVGVAEAFF; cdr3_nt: TGTGCCAGCAGTCCACTTCCCGTGGGAGTGGCTGAAGCTTTCTTT
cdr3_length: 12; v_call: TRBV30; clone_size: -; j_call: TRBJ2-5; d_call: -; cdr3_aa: CAWTVGGETQYF; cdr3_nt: TGTGCCTGGACGGTCGGCGGAGAGACCCAGTACTTC
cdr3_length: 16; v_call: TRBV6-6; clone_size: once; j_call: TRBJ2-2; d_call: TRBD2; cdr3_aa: CASRLLAGKNTGELFF; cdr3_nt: TGTGCCAGCAGATTACTAGCGGGAAAGAACACCGGGGAGCTGTTTTTT
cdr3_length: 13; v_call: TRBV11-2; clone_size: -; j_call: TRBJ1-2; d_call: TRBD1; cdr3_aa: CASSKDREYGYTF; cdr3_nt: TGTGCCAGCAGCAAAGACAGGGAGTATGGCTACACCTTC
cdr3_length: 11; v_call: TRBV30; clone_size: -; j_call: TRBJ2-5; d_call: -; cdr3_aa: CAWGRWETQYF; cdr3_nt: TGTGCCTGGGGCAGGTGGGAGACCCAGTACTTC
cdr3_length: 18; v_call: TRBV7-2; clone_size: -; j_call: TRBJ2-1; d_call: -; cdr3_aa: CASSLGLIGGSSYNEQFF; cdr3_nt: TGTGCCAGCAGCTTGGGTCTGATAGGGGGGAGCTCCTACAATGAGCAGTTCTTC
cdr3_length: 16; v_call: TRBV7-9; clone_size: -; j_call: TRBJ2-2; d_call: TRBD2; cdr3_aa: CASSFFTTSGTGELFF; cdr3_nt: TGTGCCAGCAGCTTTTTCACGACTAGCGGAACCGGGGAGCTGTTTTTT
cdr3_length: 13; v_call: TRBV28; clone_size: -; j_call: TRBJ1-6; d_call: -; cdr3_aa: CASSLPANSPLHF; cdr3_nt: TGTGCCAGCAGTTTACCAGCCAATTCACCCCTCCACTTT
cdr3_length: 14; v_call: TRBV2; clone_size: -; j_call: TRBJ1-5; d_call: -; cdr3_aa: CASSAGTPNQPQHF; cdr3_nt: TGTGCCAGCAGCGCCGGGACCCCTAATCAGCCCCAGCATTTT
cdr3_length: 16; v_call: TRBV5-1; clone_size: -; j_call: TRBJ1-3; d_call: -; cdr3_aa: CASSLEGEGYPNTIYF; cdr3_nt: TGCGCCAGCAGCTTGGAAGGGGAAGGTTACCCCAACACCATATATTTT
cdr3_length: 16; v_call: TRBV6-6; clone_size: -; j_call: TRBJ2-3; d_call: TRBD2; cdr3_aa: CASRPGLAGPTDTQYF; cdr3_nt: TGTGCCAGCAGACCCGGACTAGCGGGGCCCACAGATACGCAGTATTTT
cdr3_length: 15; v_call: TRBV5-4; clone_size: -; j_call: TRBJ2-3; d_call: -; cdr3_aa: CASSSGAGFTDTQYF; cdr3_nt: TGTGCCAGCAGTTCTGGGGCGGGCTTCACAGATACGCAGTATTTT
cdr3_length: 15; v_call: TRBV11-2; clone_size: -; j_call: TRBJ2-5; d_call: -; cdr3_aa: CASSLFGRRGETQYF; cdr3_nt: TGTGCCAGCAGCTTGTTTGGGAGACGGGGGGAGACCCAGTACTTC
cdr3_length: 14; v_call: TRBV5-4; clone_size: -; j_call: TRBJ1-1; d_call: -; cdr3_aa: CASSQFQGNTEAFF; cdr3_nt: TGCGCCAGCAGCCAATTCCAGGGAAACACTGAAGCTTTCTTT
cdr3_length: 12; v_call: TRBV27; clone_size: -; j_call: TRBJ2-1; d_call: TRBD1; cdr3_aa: CASSLSGDRAFF; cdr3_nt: TGTGCCAGCAGTTTATCGGGGGACAGGGCGTTCTTC
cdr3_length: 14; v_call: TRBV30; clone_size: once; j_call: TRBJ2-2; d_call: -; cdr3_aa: CAWSGDSNTGELFF; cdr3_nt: TGTGCCTGGAGTGGAGACAGTAACACCGGGGAGCTGTTTTTT
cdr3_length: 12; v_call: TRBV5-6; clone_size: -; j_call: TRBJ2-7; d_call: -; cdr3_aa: CASSSPSSEQYF; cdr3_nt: TGTGCCAGCAGCTCGCCTAGTTCCGAGCAGTACTTC
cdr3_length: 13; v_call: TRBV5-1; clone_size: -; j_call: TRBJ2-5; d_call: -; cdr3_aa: CASSLTLQETQYF; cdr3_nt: TGCGCCAGCAGCTTGACCCTACAAGAGACCCAGTACTTC
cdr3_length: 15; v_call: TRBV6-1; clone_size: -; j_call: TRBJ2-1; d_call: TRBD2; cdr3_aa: CASSEIAGAYNEQFF; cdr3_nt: TGTGCCAGCAGTGAGATAGCGGGGGCCTACAATGAGCAGTTCTTC